This T cell receptor beta chain was identified in a study of T cells expressing NK-cell markers. Study-wide background: Sorted CD3+CD56-NKG2C+, CD3+CD56+NKG2C+ and CD3+CD56+NKG2C- T cells supplied the TCR beta repertoires. General observations from the study: Also leading the CD3+CD56-NKG2C+ fraction in a handful of donors were these clonotypes. It was still unclear whether expanded NKG2C+ T cell clones were HCMV specific.

Germline V lookup: CDR1 DFQATT, CDR2 SNEGSKA (reference sequence). This CDR3 contains 12 residues. TCR beta libraries carry UMIs added by 5'RACE template switching. TCRdb reprocessed the 5' RACE reads, with one entry per CDR3 protein and no DNA. The sample yields roughly 170,000 distinct CDR3 sequences, of which the top ten take up about 18%. Comment on this clonotype: No antigen is known for it.

V gene TRBV20-1 combines with J gene TRBJ2-3. The specimen was blood T cells: a sorted CD56 or NKG2C T cell subset, CD4+ or CD8+ T cells, or bulk PBMC T cells (not recorded which). This sequence was found in a woman between 18 and 69 years old in good health. The CDR3 region is CSARGLSDTQYF.